The 13 T cell receptor beta chains listed next were all sequenced from one sample in a study of blood T cell repertoires in COVID-19 (dated by TCRdb to the early 2020s). Receptors were amplified or captured by the immunoSEQ multiplex PCR assay. Drawn from immuneACCESS, this table holds only the in-frame rearrangements with V and J called that TCRdb kept. Clones are partly lost; checked studies trace under half to an unresolved V gene and leave the rest unexplained. Counted in this sample were about 40,000 clones; 87% of them appeared once. Roughly 4.8% of the sample goes to the ten largest clones. Source material: peripheral blood. The receptor set was obtained from a man in his fifties or sixties with COVID-19, enrolled during active disease.

This clone has just a few counts. The CDR3 reads CASSLLGLADLNEQFF. The CDR3, as DNA: TGTGCCAGCAGTTTATTGGGACTAGCGGACTTAAATGAGCAGTTCTTC. The chain links TRBV28 to TRBJ2-1, with TRBD2 matching 11 bases. CDR1 is MDHEN, CDR2 SYDVKM, per germline. V lost 1 base and J lost 7; bases outside the gene matches: 6. The length of the CDR3 is 16 residues.

CDR3 residues: CASSPRTGPTGELFF. The DNA of the CDR3 is TGTGCCAGTAGCCCCCGGACAGGTCCGACCGGGGAGCTGTTTTTT. The genes are TRBV19 and TRBJ2-2, with 7 bases matching TRBD1. The V gene end was trimmed by 6 bases and the J gene end by 5 bases; junction bases not matched to a gene: 9. The V gene's germline CDR1 is LNHDA and CDR2 SQIVND (reference sequence). The CDR3 length is 15 residues.

The chain joins TRBV11-3 to TRBJ2-2; TRBD2 matches 8 bases. Germline-derived CDR1 and CDR2 are SGHNT and YENEEA. The CDR3 has 15 amino acids. Losses at the gene ends were 3 bases for V and 6 bases for J; bases not matched to a gene: 6. CDR3 sequence (DNA): TGTGCCAGCAGCTTGACGGGAGGGCGATCCGGGGAGCTGTTTTTT. Its translation is CASSLTGGRSGELFF. Drawing the rest from reference TRBV11-3 and TRBJ2-2, the complete variable domain is EAGVVQSPRYKIIEKKQPVAFWCNPISGHNTLYWYLQNLGQGPELLIRYENEEAVDDSQLPKDRFSAERLKGVDSTLKIQPAELGDSAVYLCASSLTGGRSGELFFGEGSRLTVL.

CDR3 amino acids: CASSDRGRGQPQHF. The CDR3 coding sequence is TGTGCCAGCAGTGACCGAGGCCGGGGTCAGCCCCAGCATTTT. The genes are TRBV6-1 and TRBJ1-5; no clear D gene. The CDR3 covers 14 residues. Per the germline V gene, CDR1 is MNHNS and CDR2 is SASEGT. With 3 bases removed from V and 6 bases from J, the gap between germline ends came to 12 bases.

The chain is built from TRBV19 and TRBJ2-2, with a possible D match to TRBD1 (5 bases). Germline values: CDR1 LNHDA, CDR2 SQIVND (reference sequence). The V gene lost 7 bases and the J gene lost 2 bases, with 14 bases spanning the gap. This CDR3 is 15 amino acids long. CDR3 DNA sequence: TGTGCCAGTACCGACCCTGGACAAAACACCGGGGAGCTGTTTTTT. The encoded protein is CASTDPGQNTGELFF. The full variable domain, its missing parts supplied by reference TRBV19 and TRBJ2-2, is DGGITQSPKYLFRKEGQNVTLSCEQNLNHDAMYWYRQDPGQGLRLIYYSQIVNDFQKGDIAEGYSVSREKKESFPLTVTSAQKNPTAFYLCASTDPGQNTGELFFGEGSRLTVL.

V usage is TRBV9 and J usage is TRBJ1-2, with D possibly matching TRBD1 (5 bases). V was cut by 0 bases and J by 3 bases, with 12 bases left in between. This CDR3 is built from 15 residues. From germline, CDR1 is SGDLS and CDR2 YYNGEE. The CDR3 DNA sequence: TGTGCCAGCAGCGTAGGGAGGGGCTCGTACTATGGCTACACCTTC. The encoded protein is CASSVGRGSYYGYTF.

The chain is built from TRBV30 and TRBJ2-3; D ambiguous. CDR3 length: 13 residues. The germline V gene has CDR1 GTSNPN and CDR2 SVGIG (reference sequence). V lost 2 bases to trimming and J lost 0 bases, with 6 bases between them. CDR3 nucleotides: TGTGCCTGGAGTCGGGTGAGCACAGATACGCAGTATTTT. Its protein is CAWSRVSTDTQYF.

This clone was observed once. The chain combines TRBV6-6 with TRBJ1-6; D not certain. Trimming pared 4 bases from V and 10 bases from J, leaving 8 bases between. This CDR3 is 12 amino acids long. Germline values: CDR1 MNHNY, CDR2 SVGAGI (reference sequence). The CDR3 is CASSLDRSPLHF. The DNA for the CDR3 is TGTGCCAGCAGTTTAGATCGCTCACCCCTCCACTTT.

This clone appeared a few times. V usage is TRBV2 and J usage is TRBJ1-4, with 8 positions matching TRBD1. The CDR3 has 13 amino acids. V shed 11 bases, J shed 7 bases, and the junction held 9 bases outside the gene matches. Germline V gives CDR1 SNHLY, CDR2 FYNNEI. The CDR3, as DNA: TGTGCCTCCCGGACAGGGATTGTTGAAAAACTGTTTTTT. This encodes CASRTGIVEKLFF. Supplemented by reference TRBV2 and TRBJ1-4, the full variable domain reads EPEVTQTPSHQVTQMGQEVILRCVPISNHLYFYWYRQILGQKVEFLVSFYNNEISEKSEIFDDQFSVERPDGSNFTLKIRSTKLEDSAMYFCASRTGIVEKLFFGSGTQLSVL.

The chain has TRBV24-1 and TRBJ2-2; TRBD1 aligns across 7 bases. The V gene's germline CDR1 is KGHDR and CDR2 SFDVKD. V dropped 3 bases and J dropped 3; count of bases not matched to a gene: 9. This CDR3 is 17 amino acids long. The DNA for the CDR3 is TGTGCCACCAGTGATACTAGAGGGGGCGGATACACCGGGGAGCTGTTTTTT. It codes for CATSDTRGGGYTGELFF.

The genes are TRBV28 and TRBJ1-5, with D possibly matching TRBD1 (6 bases). V was clipped by 3 bases and J by 3 bases, with 12 bases between them. This CDR3 is built from 15 residues. CDR1 MDHEN and CDR2 SYDVKM come from the germline V gene. The CDR3 DNA sequence: TGTGCCAGCAGTTTCCACGACAGGTTCAATCAGCCCCAGCATTTT. Translation: CASSFHDRFNQPQHF.

The gene calls are TRBV29-1 and TRBJ1-3, with TRBD1 matching 10 bases. CDR3 length: 18 amino acids. The trim removed 1 base at V and 4 bases at J, leaving 13 bases unmatched. Germline CDR1 and CDR2: SQVTM and ANQGSEA. The CDR3: CSVEVRSGTGAQGNTIYF. The CDR3, as DNA: TGCAGCGTTGAAGTTCGATCCGGGACAGGGGCCCAAGGAAACACCATATATTTT.

The V and J genes are TRBV15 and TRBJ1-2; perhaps TRBD1 as D (5 bases). With 3 bases removed from V and 4 bases from J, the gap between germline ends came to 6 bases. Germline V gene lookup returns CDR1 LNHNV and CDR2 YYDKDF (reference sequence). The CDR3 consists of 12 residues. The CDR3 loop is CATSRDTYGYTF. CDR3 DNA sequence: TGTGCCACCAGCAGGGACACCTATGGCTACACCTTC.